The T cell receptor beta chain under discussion was sequenced for a study of cytomegalovirus exposure and HLA in healthy donors. This clone showed up just once. PCR primers comprised 60 Vbeta and 13 Jbeta primers. Sequenced by immunoSEQ multiplex PCR; TCRdb stores in-frame clones only, minus some. This sample has about 55,000 clones, with approximately 71% found just once. Germline values: CDR1 SGHDT, CDR2 YYEEEE. The CDR3 is made up of 14 amino acids. Trimming removed 0 bases at V and 4 bases at J, with 10 bases between. The chain is built from TRBV5-6 and TRBJ2-5; no firm D call. This TCR was sampled from a man aged 40-49 years in good health and CMV-seropositive. The sequenced sample was PBMCs. CDR3 sequence reads: CASSLAYVRETQYF. Written as DNA, the CDR3 is TGTGCCAGCAGCTTGGCTTATGTCAGAGAGACCCAGTACTTC. Supplemented by reference TRBV5-6 and TRBJ2-5, the full variable domain reads DAGVTQSPTHLIKTRGQQVTLRCSPKSGHDTVSWYQQALGQGPQFIFQYYEEEERQRGNFPDRFSGHQFPNYSSELNVNALLLGDSALYLCASSLAYVRETQYFGPGTRLLVL.